This entry concerns a single TCR beta chain. Its antigen is not known. The V gene lost 4 bases and the J gene lost 8 bases, with 17 bases spanning the gap. This CDR3 has 14 amino acids. Germline V CDR1 and CDR2: MNHEY, SVGAGI. Healthy Caucasians from Russia aged roughly 6 to 95 served as donors. This record comes from a study of blood T cells in healthy people across ages. A second PCR, run for 7 to 11 cycles, used a sample-barcoded 5' primer plus a J-beta primer mix. TCRdb re-derived calls from the 5' RACE reads in MiXCR, one entry per CDR3 protein. The sample includes roughly 1 million distinct CDR3 sequences, under 30% of them seen just once. Study results and limitations: Naive and antigen-experienced cells were not separated, limiting conclusive comparison.

This sample also appeared in a second study, on T cells of mothers and their children. That paper notes: Reads recorded for TCR beta CDR3 numbered over 8.5 million per mother and around 2.8 million per child.

The gene calls are TRBV6-5 and TRBJ1-1; no clear D. The sample was blood. This TCR derives from a girl under 10 years old in good health. CDR3 in DNA: TGTGCCAGCAGTTGTCAGAAGTCGCCGGTGGAAGCTTTCTTT. Protein: CASSCQKSPVEAFF.